The 25 T cell receptor beta chains below all came from one sample that was sequenced in a study of blood T cell repertoires in COVID-19. Assay used: immunoSEQ multiplex PCR; TCRdb lists only in-frame clones, some missing. This table has a few hundred thousand clones, approximately 90% appearing once. The source material was PBMCs or T cells enriched from blood (not recorded which). All receptors derive from a man between 18 and 35 years old who had recovered from COVID-19.

The chain is built from TRBV30 and TRBJ2-7; 8 bases agree with TRBD2. The length of the CDR3 is 14 residues. Per germline, CDR1 GTSNPN and CDR2 SVGIG (reference sequence). V was clipped by 1 base and J by 6 bases; unmatched bases: 8. This chain's CDR3 is CAWSGGLVNREQYF. The CDR3 bases are TGTGCCTGGAGTGGGGGACTAGTGAATCGCGAGCAGTACTTC.

The V gene is TRBV28, the J gene TRBJ2-2; 7 positions match TRBD2. CDR1 and CDR2 from the germline V gene are MDHEN and SYDVKM. This CDR3 has 14 amino acids. With 3 bases clipped from V and 5 bases from J, the junction kept 3 bases outside the gene matches. The CDR3 nucleotides read TGTGCCAGCAGTTTCCGCGGGAGTACCGGGGAGCTGTTTTTT. Residues: CASSFRGSTGELFF.

The V call is TRBV7-2, the J call TRBJ2-7; maybe TRBD2 (5 bases). The CDR3 has 15 residues. In germline, CDR1 is SGHTA, CDR2 FQGNSA. The V end lost 5 bases, the J end lost 4 bases, and 18 bases lay between the germline ends. CDR3 sequence: CASSLSGTLGYEQYF. The CDR3 DNA follows: TGTGCCAGCAGCCTCTCTGGCACACTAGGGTACGAGCAGTACTTC.

The chain recombines TRBV10-3 with TRBJ2-7, with 8 bases identical to TRBD1. With V trimmed by 4 bases and J by 0 bases, 5 bases remained unmatched. The germline CDR1 and CDR2 sequences are ENHRY and SYGVKD. The CDR3 runs 15 residues. The CDR3 here is CAISGTTGGSYEQYF. The CDR3 bases are TGTGCCATCAGTGGTACAACAGGGGGCTCCTACGAGCAGTACTTC.

This chain links TRBV4-2 with TRBJ2-5; TRBD1 matches 11 bases. CDR1 and CDR2 (germline): LGHNA, YNFKEQ. This CDR3 spans 15 amino acids. V dropped 4 bases and J dropped 3; count of bases not matched to a gene: 4. This chain's CDR3 is CASSRTGQGEETQYF. In DNA, the CDR3 is TGTGCCAGCAGCCGGACGGGACAGGGGGAAGAGACCCAGTACTTC.

The rearrangement joins TRBV5-5 to TRBJ1-2; 12 positions agree with TRBD1. The CDR3 sequence is 16 residues long. The germline V gene encodes CDR1 SGHKS and CDR2 YYEKEE (reference sequence). The junction had 11 bases not matched to a gene; V was cut back by 5 bases and J by 6 bases. The CDR3 DNA reads as TGTGCCAGCAGTTTTAAACGGGACAGGGGGCCGGATGGCTACACCTTC. Translating it yields CASSFKRDRGPDGYTF.

This chain joins TRBV5-1 and TRBJ2-1; D possibly corresponds to TRBD2 (5 bases). V lost 0 bases and J lost 3, with 10 bases in between. This CDR3 is 15 amino acids long. Germline lookup yields CDR1 SGHRS and CDR2 YFSETQ. The CDR3 coding sequence is TGCGCCAGCAGCTTGGTTCGGGATAACTACAATGAGCAGTTCTTC. This codes for CASSLVRDNYNEQFF.

The chain carries TRBV30 and TRBJ2-6; D not certain. Germline CDR1 GTSNPN, CDR2 SVGIG (reference sequence). V was cut by 4 bases and J by 0 bases, with 10 bases left in between. This CDR3 comprises 15 residues. The CDR3 sequence: CAWKLMSSGANVLTF. The CDR3 DNA is TGTGCCTGGAAGTTGATGAGCTCTGGGGCCAACGTCCTGACTTTC. Using reference TRBV30 and TRBJ2-6 for the parts outside the CDR3, the full variable domain is SQTIHQWPATLVQPVGSPLSLECTVEGTSNPNLYWYRQAAGRGLQLLFYSVGIGQISSEVPQNLSASRPQDRQFILSSKKLLLSDSGFYLCAWKLMSSGANVLTFGAGSRLTVL.

The chain carries TRBV2 and TRBJ1-2, with 7 bases identical to TRBD1. This CDR3 has 15 residues. The J segment lost 8 bases and the V segment lost 5 bases, leaving 14 bases of the junction unmatched. In germline, CDR1 is SNHLY, CDR2 FYNNEI. The CDR3 protein is CASSQQGNRVEGYTF. CDR3 DNA: TGTGCCAGCAGTCAACAGGGGAACAGGGTAGAGGGCTACACCTTC. Full variable domain (missing parts from reference TRBV2 and TRBJ1-2): EPEVTQTPSHQVTQMGQEVILRCVPISNHLYFYWYRQILGQKVEFLVSFYNNEISEKSEIFDDQFSVERPDGSNFTLKIRSTKLEDSAMYFCASSQQGNRVEGYTFGSGTRLTVV.

This clone was detected once. The gene calls are TRBV28 and TRBJ1-2, with D possibly being TRBD1 (6 bases). The germline CDR1 and CDR2 sequences are MDHEN and SYDVKM. The CDR3 has 12 amino acids. V was trimmed by 6 bases and J by 5 bases, leaving 10 bases between them. CDR3 protein: CASSGQRYGYTF. The CDR3 coding sequence is TGTGCCAGCAGCGGACAGAGGTATGGCTACACCTTC.

This chain connects TRBV29-1 to TRBJ2-6; perhaps TRBD1 as D (6 bases). V was trimmed by 5 bases and J by 0 bases, leaving 26 bases between them. Germline lookup yields CDR1 SQVTM and CDR2 ANQGSEA. This CDR3 is built from 20 residues. In DNA, the CDR3 is TGCAGCGTTCATTTTTTTTATTCAGGACAGTCCCTCTCTGGGGCCAACGTCCTGACTTTC. This encodes CSVHFFYSGQSLSGANVLTF.

Only one count was recorded for this clone. Within the sample, other DNA sequences also encode this same CDR3. The CDR3 region is CASSPTGEGETQYF. The CDR3 DNA reads TGCGCCAGCAGCCCGACAGGGGAAGGGGAGACCCAGTACTTC. This chain connects TRBV5-1 to TRBJ2-5; 8 nucleotides align to TRBD1. Germline lookup yields CDR1 SGHRS and CDR2 YFSETQ. The CDR3 length is 14 residues. The ends lost 4 bases at V and 5 bases at J; junction bases unmatched: 7. The variable domain in full, with the rest retrieved from reference TRBV5-1 and TRBJ2-5, is KAGVTQTPRYLIKTRGQQVTLSCSPISGHRSVSWYQQTPGQGLQFLFEYFSETQRNKGNFPGRFSGRQFSNSRSEMNVSTLELGDSALYLCASSPTGEGETQYFGPGTRLLVL.

The chain employs TRBV7-2 and TRBJ1-3; the match to TRBD1 covers 8 bases. From germline, CDR1 is SGHTA and CDR2 FQGNSA. The CDR3 is 16 amino acids. V lost 5 bases and J lost 4; bases outside the gene matches: 10. CDR3 bases: TGTGCCAGCAGCAGGACAGGGCCTGGAGGGGGAAACACCATATATTTT. Translating gives CASSRTGPGGGNTIYF.

The V call is TRBV21-1, the J call TRBJ2-1; TRBD2, the table's D call, was not compared with the DNA. TRBV21-1 is marked as a pseudogene. The CDR3 consists of 16 residues. CDR3 coding DNA: TGTGCCAGCAGCAAAGAAGCCGGGGGGGCATGCGATGAGCAGTTCTTC. This encodes CASSKEAGGACDEQFF.

The chain is built from TRBV11-2 and TRBJ2-7; maybe TRBD2 (5 bases). V was pared by 1 base and J by 6 bases, with 13 bases between. CDR3 length: 14 residues. CDR1 is SGHAT, CDR2 FQNNGV, per germline. DNA of the CDR3: TGTGCCAGCAGCTTAGGACGGGGAAGTCGCGAGCAGTACTTC. Protein sequence: CASSLGRGSREQYF.

J is TRBJ2-7 and V is TRBV29-1; TRBD1 aligns across 10 bases. This CDR3 spans 12 amino acids. Germline loops: CDR1 SQVTM, CDR2 ANQGSEA. Trimming removed 8 bases from V and 3 bases from J; junction bases left unmatched: 4. CDR3 region: CSTRTGGYEQYF. The CDR3 DNA is TGCAGCACCCGGACAGGGGGCTACGAGCAGTACTTC.

The V and J genes are TRBV3-1 (or the pseudogene TRBV3-2) and TRBJ1-2; the match to TRBD1 covers 10 bases. Losses at the gene ends were 4 bases for V and 4 bases for J; bases not matched to a gene: 6. The CDR3 runs to 15 residues. Germline loops: CDR1 LGHDT, CDR2 YNNKEL (reference sequence). The CDR3 reads CASSRQGAQFYGYTF. DNA of the CDR3: TGTGCCAGCAGCCGACAGGGGGCCCAATTCTATGGCTACACCTTC.

The rearrangement joins TRBV9 to TRBJ2-1, with 14 bases aligning to TRBD2. The germline V gene encodes CDR1 SGDLS and CDR2 YYNGEE. V lost 4 bases, J lost 10 bases, and 13 bases stayed unmatched. The CDR3 totals 17 residues. This chain's CDR3 is CASSFRTGTSGSDEQFF. In nucleotides, the CDR3 is TGTGCCAGCAGCTTCCGAACCGGGACTAGCGGGAGTGACGAGCAGTTCTTC.

The chain joins TRBV9 to TRBJ2-7; perhaps TRBD1 as D (5 bases). This CDR3 region has 15 residues. V lost 3 bases, J lost 2 bases, and 15 bases lay in between. The germline gives CDR1 SGDLS, CDR2 YYNGEE. In DNA form, the CDR3 reads TGTGCCAGCAGCGACGACAGAGCAGACCCCTACGAGCAGTACTTC. Amino acids: CASSDDRADPYEQYF.

The genes are TRBV3-1 (or the pseudogene TRBV3-2) and TRBJ1-6, with D possibly matching TRBD1 (6 bases). V lost 3 bases, J lost 6 bases, and 9 bases lay in between. This CDR3 is 14 amino acids long. Germline assignment: CDR1 LGHDT and CDR2 YNNKEL (reference sequence). CDR3 nucleotides: TGTGCCAGCAGCCATGGGGGCTCTAATTCACCCCTCCACTTT. It yields the protein CASSHGGSNSPLHF.

The rearrangement links TRBV28 to TRBJ1-1; TRBD1 matches at 8 bases. CDR1 and CDR2 from the germline V gene are MDHEN and SYDVKM. The CDR3 extends over 17 amino acids. Trimming took 6 bases from V and 0 from J; bases not matched to a gene: 12. Here the CDR3 reads CASSPRPAGGMNTEAFF. The CDR3 bases are TGTGCCAGCAGCCCCCGCCCGGCAGGGGGCATGAACACTGAAGCTTTCTTT.

V gene TRBV6-4 combines with J gene TRBJ1-5; 9 positions match TRBD1. Germline loops: CDR1 MRHNA, CDR2 SNTAGT. J was trimmed by 0 bases and V by 6 bases; bases with no gene match: 12. The CDR3 is made up of 18 amino acids. The CDR3 region is CASRVDRGGAYSNQPQHF. As DNA, the CDR3 is TGTGCCAGCAGAGTCGACAGGGGGGGAGCTTATAGCAATCAGCCCCAGCATTTT.

The V and J genes are TRBV6-5 and TRBJ2-5; D is possibly TRBD2 (6 bases). V was pared by 4 bases and J by 2 bases, with 11 bases between. CDR1 is MNHEY and CDR2 is SVGAGI in the germline V gene. The CDR3 is 14 amino acids. CDR3 coding DNA: TGTGCCAGCAGTTGGCGGGGAGGACAAGAGACCCAGTACTTC. Protein: CASSWRGGQETQYF.

The table lists this clone with a count of one. The genes are TRBV20-1 and TRBJ1-5, with a weak D call TRBD1 (5 bases). V was cut by 3 bases and J by 2 bases, with 11 bases left in between. Germline V CDR1 and CDR2: DFQATT, SNEGSKA (reference sequence). The CDR3 covers 14 residues. The CDR3 bases are TGCAGTGCTAGTATAACAGGCGGCAATCAGCCCCAGCATTTT. As protein: CSASITGGNQPQHF.

This chain connects TRBV18 to TRBJ2-7, with 7 bases lining up with TRBD1. The CDR3 spans 14 residues. Germline V gene lookup returns CDR1 KGHSH and CDR2 LQKENI. The J segment lost 3 bases and the V segment lost 1 base, leaving 3 bases of the junction unmatched. The CDR3: CASSPQQGNYEQYF. DNA of the CDR3: TGTGCCAGCTCACCACAACAGGGGAACTACGAGCAGTACTTC.